A single sample is the source of the 10 T cell receptor beta chains below, sequenced in a study of cytomegalovirus exposure and HLA in healthy donors. The PCR employed 60 Vbeta primers together with 13 Jbeta primers. The assay was immunoSEQ multiplex PCR, and TCRdb's table has in-frame clones only and misses some. This table holds roughly 200,000 clones, approximately 88% found once. The material sequenced was PBMCs. The receptors stem from a boy between 2 and 10 years old in good health and CMV-seronegative.

This rearrangement joins TRBV4-2 to TRBJ2-7, with TRBD2 matching 14 bases. The CDR3 consists of 16 residues. In germline, CDR1 is LGHNA, CDR2 YNFKEQ. Trimming removed 4 bases from V and 6 bases from J; junction bases left unmatched: 8. The CDR3 region has the DNA TGTGCCAGCAGCCCGGGGGGACTAGCGGGGGTCTCCGAGCAGTACTTC. It translates to CASSPGGLAGVSEQYF.

The chain recombines TRBV25-1 with TRBJ2-3; perhaps TRBD1 as D (5 bases). V lost 1 base and J 9 bases, leaving 14 bases between the germline ends. Germline CDR1 is MGHDK and CDR2 is SYGVNS. The CDR3 covers 14 residues. CDR3 region: CASSEWGRKGTQYF. The DNA of the CDR3 is TGTGCCAGCAGTGAATGGGGCCGCAAAGGAACGCAGTATTTT.

The rearrangement links TRBV7-2 to TRBJ1-1, with D maybe TRBD1 (5 bases). The CDR3 runs 16 residues. Trimming removed 4 bases from V and 5 bases from J, with 20 bases in between. Germline-derived CDR1 and CDR2 are SGHTA and FQGNSA. CDR3 protein: CASSSSPGTFLTEAFF. Here the CDR3 DNA reads TGTGCCAGCAGCTCTTCACCTGGGACTTTTCTAACTGAAGCTTTCTTT.

The chain carries TRBV18 and TRBJ1-4, with unresolved D. The V gene's germline CDR1 is KGHSH and CDR2 LQKENI. The CDR3 spans 20 residues. The ends were cut back, 4 bases at V and 1 base at J, with 25 bases in the middle. The CDR3: CASSHTSGPTSGKTNEKLFF. CDR3 DNA sequence: TGTGCCAGCTCACATACCTCCGGGCCGACATCGGGGAAAACTAATGAAAAACTGTTTTTT.

The V and J genes are TRBV19 and TRBJ1-2; D unresolved. The CDR3 runs to 16 residues. Trimming shortened V by 3 bases and J by 2 bases, and 16 bases separated the two germline ends. Germline CDR1 LNHDA, CDR2 SQIVND (reference sequence). CDR3 nucleotide sequence: TGTGCCAGTAGTATCCCCGCGGGAGGGCTAAACTATGGCTACACCTTC. It encodes CASSIPAGGLNYGYTF. Drawing the rest from reference TRBV19 and TRBJ1-2, the complete variable domain is DGGITQSPKYLFRKEGQNVTLSCEQNLNHDAMYWYRQDPGQGLRLIYYSQIVNDFQKGDIAEGYSVSREKKESFPLTVTSAQKNPTAFYLCASSIPAGGLNYGYTFGSGTRLTVV.

This chain connects TRBV5-4 to TRBJ2-3; D possibly corresponds to TRBD2 (6 bases). Trimming pared 0 bases from V and 2 bases from J, leaving 10 bases between. This CDR3 region has 15 residues. The germline CDR1 and CDR2 sequences are SGHNT and YYREEE (reference sequence). CDR3 DNA sequence: TGTGCCAGCAGCTTGGGGGTGGACTACACAGATACGCAGTATTTT. This codes for CASSLGVDYTDTQYF.

The genes are TRBV6-1 and TRBJ1-1; perhaps TRBD1 as D (5 bases). V was pared by 7 bases and J by 4 bases, with 13 bases between. Looked up from germline, CDR1 is MNHNS and CDR2 is SASEGT. The CDR3 length is 13 residues. The DNA of the CDR3 is TGTGCCAGCACCCTTCAGGGCATCACTGAAGCTTTCTTT. It codes for CASTLQGITEAFF.

The genes are TRBV7-9 and TRBJ1-2; TRBD1 is a possible D gene (5 bases). The CDR3 is 12 amino acids. Germline V CDR1 and CDR2: SEHNR, FQNEAQ (reference sequence). Trimming left V 5 bases short and J 9 bases short, with 13 bases between. CDR3 sequence reads: CASSPQGQSYTF. The CDR3 nucleotides are TGTGCCAGCAGCCCCCAGGGCCAAAGCTACACCTTC.

The chain links TRBV5-6 to TRBJ1-3, with unresolved D. Per the germline V gene, CDR1 is SGHDT and CDR2 is YYEEEE. The CDR3 loop spans 14 amino acids. The V end lost 2 bases, the J end lost 4 bases, and 10 bases lay between the germline ends. The DNA of the CDR3 is TGTGCCAGCAGCTTTGGGCGTCCCGGAAACACCATATATTTT. Residues: CASSFGRPGNTIYF.

This sequence joins TRBV9 and TRBJ1-1; tentatively, D is TRBD1 (6 bases). Between the trimmed V and J ends, which lost 3 bases and 5 bases, there was a span of 14 bases. Per the germline V gene, CDR1 is SGDLS and CDR2 is YYNGEE. CDR3 length: 14 residues. The CDR3: CASSAQTRGTEAFF. The CDR3 coding sequence is TGTGCCAGCAGCGCCCAAACCAGGGGAACTGAAGCTTTCTTT.